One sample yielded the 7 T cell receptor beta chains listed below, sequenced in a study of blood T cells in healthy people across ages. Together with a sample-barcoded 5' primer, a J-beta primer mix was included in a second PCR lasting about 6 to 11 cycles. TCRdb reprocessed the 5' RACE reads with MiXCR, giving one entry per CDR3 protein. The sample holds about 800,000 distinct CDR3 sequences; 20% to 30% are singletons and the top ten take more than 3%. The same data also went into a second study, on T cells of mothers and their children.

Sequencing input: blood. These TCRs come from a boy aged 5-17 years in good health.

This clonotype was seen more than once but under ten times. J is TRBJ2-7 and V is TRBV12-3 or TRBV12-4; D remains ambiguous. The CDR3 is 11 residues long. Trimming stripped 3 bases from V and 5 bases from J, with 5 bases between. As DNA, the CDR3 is TGTGCCAGCAGTTTGTATGACGAGCAGTACTTC. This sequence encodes CASSLYDEQYF.

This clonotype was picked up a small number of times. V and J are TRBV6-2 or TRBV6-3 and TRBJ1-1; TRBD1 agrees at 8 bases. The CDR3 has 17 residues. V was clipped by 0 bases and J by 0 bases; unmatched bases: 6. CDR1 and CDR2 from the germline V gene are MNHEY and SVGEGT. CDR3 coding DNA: TGTGCCAGCAGTTACTCGACAGGGGCCGCGATGAACACTGAAGCTTTCTTT. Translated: CASSYSTGAAMNTEAFF.

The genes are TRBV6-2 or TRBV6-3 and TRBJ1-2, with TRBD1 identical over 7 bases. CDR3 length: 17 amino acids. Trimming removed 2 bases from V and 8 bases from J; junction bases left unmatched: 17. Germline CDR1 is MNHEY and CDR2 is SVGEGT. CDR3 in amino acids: CASSYAISTGTVAGYTF. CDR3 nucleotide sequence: TGTGCCAGCAGTTACGCTATATCGACAGGGACCGTCGCAGGCTACACCTTC.

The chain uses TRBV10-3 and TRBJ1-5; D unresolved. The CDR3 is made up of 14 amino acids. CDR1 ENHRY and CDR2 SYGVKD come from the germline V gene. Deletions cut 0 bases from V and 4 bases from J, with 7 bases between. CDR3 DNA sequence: TGTGCCATCAGTGAGTCGAGAAGGAATCAGCCCCAGCATTTT. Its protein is CAISESRRNQPQHF.

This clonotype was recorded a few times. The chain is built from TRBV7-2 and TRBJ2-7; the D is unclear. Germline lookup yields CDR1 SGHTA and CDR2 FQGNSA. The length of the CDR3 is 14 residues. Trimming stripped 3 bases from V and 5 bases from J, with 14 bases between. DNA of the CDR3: TGTGCCAGCAGCTTGCGCTGGGGTGGGGACGAGCAGTACTTC. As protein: CASSLRWGGDEQYF.

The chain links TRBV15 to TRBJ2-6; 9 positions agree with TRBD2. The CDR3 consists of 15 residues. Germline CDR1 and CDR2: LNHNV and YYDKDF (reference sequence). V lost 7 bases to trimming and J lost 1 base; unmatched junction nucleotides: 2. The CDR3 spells CATTRGGSGANVLTF. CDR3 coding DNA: TGTGCCACCACGCGGGGGGGATCTGGGGCCAACGTCCTGACTTTC.

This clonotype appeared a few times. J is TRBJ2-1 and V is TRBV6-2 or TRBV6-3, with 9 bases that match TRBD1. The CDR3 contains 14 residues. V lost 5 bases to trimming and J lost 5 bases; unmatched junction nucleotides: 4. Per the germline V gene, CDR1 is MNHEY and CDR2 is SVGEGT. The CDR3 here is CASSTDRGDNEQFF. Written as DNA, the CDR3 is TGTGCCAGCAGTACGGACAGGGGTGACAATGAGCAGTTCTTC.